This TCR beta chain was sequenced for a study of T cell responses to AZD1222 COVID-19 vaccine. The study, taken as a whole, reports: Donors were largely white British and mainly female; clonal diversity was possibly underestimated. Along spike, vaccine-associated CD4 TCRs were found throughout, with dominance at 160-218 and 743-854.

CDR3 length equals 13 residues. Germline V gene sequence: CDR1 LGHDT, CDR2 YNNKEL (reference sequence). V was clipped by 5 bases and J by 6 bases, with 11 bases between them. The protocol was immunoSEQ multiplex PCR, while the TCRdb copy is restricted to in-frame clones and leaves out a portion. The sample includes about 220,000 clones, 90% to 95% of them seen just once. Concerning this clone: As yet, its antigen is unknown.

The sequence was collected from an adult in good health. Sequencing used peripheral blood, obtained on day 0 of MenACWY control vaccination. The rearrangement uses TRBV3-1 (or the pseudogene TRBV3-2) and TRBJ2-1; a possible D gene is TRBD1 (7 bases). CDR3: CASSSRGANEQFF. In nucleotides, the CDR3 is TGTGCCAGCAGCTCCAGGGGGGCCAATGAGCAGTTCTTC.